This paragraph reports one TCR beta chain. This CDR3 spans 12 amino acids. Germline-derived CDR1 and CDR2 are ENHRY and SYGVKD. Trimming removed 10 bases at V and 6 bases at J, with 14 bases between. TCRdb's table, derived via immunoSEQ multiplex PCR, lists solely in-frame clones and lacks some. The sample has under 300,000 clones, approximately 90% seen once. This sample was included in a study of blood T cell repertoires in COVID-19. Study overall: Samples of COVID-19 (acute and convalescent) were obtained from the United States, Italy and Spain.

The genes are TRBV10-3 and TRBJ2-3; D gene uncertain. The sequence derives from a woman between 35 and 50 years old who had recovered from COVID-19. Sequenced input: peripheral blood. In nucleotides, the CDR3 is TGTGCCAGCCGGGTCGCTGGGGATACGCAGTATTTT. Translation: CASRVAGDTQYF.